These 2 T cell receptor beta chains share one sample of origin, sequenced in a study of T cell responses to AZD1222 COVID-19 vaccine. TCRdb's table, derived via immunoSEQ multiplex PCR, lists solely in-frame clones and lacks some. The sample yields under 95,000 clones, roughly 87% seen once. This specimen consisted of peripheral blood, obtained 28 days after the second AZD1222 dose. The source of these receptors is an adult who received the AZD1222 COVID-19 vaccine.

This chain links TRBV6-1 with TRBJ2-3, with 7 bases fitting TRBD2. CDR3 length equals 16 residues. CDR1 is MNHNS and CDR2 is SASEGT in the germline V gene. The junction had 7 bases not matched to a gene; V was cut back by 4 bases and J by 0 bases. The DNA for the CDR3 is TGTGCCAGCAGTGTTTTGGGGGGGACTAGCACAGATACGCAGTATTTT. This gives the protein CASSVLGGTSTDTQYF.

This chain links TRBV6-5 with TRBJ1-2, with D unclear. The CDR3 contains 15 residues. Trimming left V 5 bases short and J 2 bases short, with 15 bases between. Germline V gene sequence: CDR1 MNHEY, CDR2 SVGAGI. Written as DNA, the CDR3 is TGTGCCAGCAGTCTCGGCGGAACGGTCAACTATGGCTACACCTTC. It codes for CASSLGGTVNYGYTF.